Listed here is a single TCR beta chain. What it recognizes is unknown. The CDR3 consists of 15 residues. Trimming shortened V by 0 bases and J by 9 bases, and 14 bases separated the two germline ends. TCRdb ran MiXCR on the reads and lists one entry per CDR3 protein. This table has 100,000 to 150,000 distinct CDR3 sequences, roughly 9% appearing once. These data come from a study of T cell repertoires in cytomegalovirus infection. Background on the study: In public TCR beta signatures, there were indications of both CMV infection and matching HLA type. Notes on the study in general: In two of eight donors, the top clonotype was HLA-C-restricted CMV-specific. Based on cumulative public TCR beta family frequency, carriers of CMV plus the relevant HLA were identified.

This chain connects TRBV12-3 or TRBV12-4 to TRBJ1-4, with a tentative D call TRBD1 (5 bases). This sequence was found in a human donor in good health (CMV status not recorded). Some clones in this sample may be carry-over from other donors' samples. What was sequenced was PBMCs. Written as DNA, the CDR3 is TGTGCCAGCAGTTTAGCGGGGCAAGTGATGAAAAAACTGTTTTTT. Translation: CASSLAGQVMKKLFF.